This T cell receptor beta chain was sequenced during a study of cytomegalovirus exposure and HLA in healthy donors. The CDR3 is 15 amino acids. CDR1 MGHRA and CDR2 YSYEKL come from the germline V gene. V lost 0 bases and J lost 4, with 10 bases in between. Primers for the PCR totalled 60 Vbeta and 13 Jbeta. Profiling relied on immunoSEQ multiplex PCR, and the TCRdb table lists in-frame clones only, not all of them. The sample has approximately 180,000 clones; about four fifths are singletons. V gene TRBV4-1 combines with J gene TRBJ1-5; D is perhaps TRBD1 (5 bases). The receptor was derived from a young man in good health and CMV-seropositive. Specimen: PBMCs. The CDR3 nucleotides are TGCGCCAGCAGCCAAGATTTTGGGGGGAATCAGCCCCAGCATTTT. This encodes CASSQDFGGNQPQHF.